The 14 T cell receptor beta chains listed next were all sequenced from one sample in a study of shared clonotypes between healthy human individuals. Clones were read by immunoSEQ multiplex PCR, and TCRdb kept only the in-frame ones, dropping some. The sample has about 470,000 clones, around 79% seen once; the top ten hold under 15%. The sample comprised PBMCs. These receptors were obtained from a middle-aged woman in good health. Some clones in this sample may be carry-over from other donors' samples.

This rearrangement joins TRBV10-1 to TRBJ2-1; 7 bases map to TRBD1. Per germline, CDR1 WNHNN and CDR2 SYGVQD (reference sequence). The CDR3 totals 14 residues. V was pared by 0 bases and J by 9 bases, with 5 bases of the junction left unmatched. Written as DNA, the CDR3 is TGCGCCAGCAGTGAGTCAACAGGGGCGGCTGAGCAGTTCTTC. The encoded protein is CASSESTGAAEQFF.

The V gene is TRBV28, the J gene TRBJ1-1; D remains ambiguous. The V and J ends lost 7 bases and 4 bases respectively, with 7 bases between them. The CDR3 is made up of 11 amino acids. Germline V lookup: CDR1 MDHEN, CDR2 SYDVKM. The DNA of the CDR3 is TGTGCCAGCATTGGCGGCACTGAAGCTTTCTTT. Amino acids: CASIGGTEAFF.

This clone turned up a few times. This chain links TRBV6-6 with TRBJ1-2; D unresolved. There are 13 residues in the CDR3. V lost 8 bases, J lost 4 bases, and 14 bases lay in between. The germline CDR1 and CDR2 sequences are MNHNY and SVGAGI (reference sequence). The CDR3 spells CASYPRLSYGYTF. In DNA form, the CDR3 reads TGTGCCAGCTACCCACGGCTCTCCTATGGCTACACCTTC.

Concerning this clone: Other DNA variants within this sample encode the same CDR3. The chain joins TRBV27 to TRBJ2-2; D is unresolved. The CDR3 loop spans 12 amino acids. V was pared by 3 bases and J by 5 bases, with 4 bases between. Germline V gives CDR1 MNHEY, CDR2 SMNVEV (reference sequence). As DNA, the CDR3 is TGTGCCAGCAGTTTTAGTACCGGGGAGCTGTTTTTT. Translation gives CASSFSTGELFF.

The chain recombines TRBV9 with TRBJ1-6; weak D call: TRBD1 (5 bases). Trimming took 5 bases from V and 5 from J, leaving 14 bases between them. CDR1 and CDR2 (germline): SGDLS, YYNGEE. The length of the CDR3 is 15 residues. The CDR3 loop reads CASSPRDSNNSPLHF. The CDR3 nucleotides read TGTGCCAGCAGTCCCCGAGACAGTAATAATTCACCCCTCCACTTT.

CDR3 sequence: CASSRDQANYGYTF. The DNA of the CDR3 is TGTGCCAGCAGCCGGGACCAGGCTAACTATGGCTACACCTTC. The V call is TRBV28, the J call TRBJ1-2, with D maybe TRBD1 (5 bases). Trimming left V 6 bases short and J 0 bases short, with 11 bases between. Germline V lookup: CDR1 MDHEN, CDR2 SYDVKM. This CDR3 is built from 14 residues.

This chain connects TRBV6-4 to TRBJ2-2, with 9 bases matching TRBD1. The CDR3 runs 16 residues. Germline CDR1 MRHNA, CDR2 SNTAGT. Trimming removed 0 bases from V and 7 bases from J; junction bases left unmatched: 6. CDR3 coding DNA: TGTGCCAGCAGTGACTCGCGCGGGACAGGGTACGGGGAGCTGTTTTTT. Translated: CASSDSRGTGYGELFF.

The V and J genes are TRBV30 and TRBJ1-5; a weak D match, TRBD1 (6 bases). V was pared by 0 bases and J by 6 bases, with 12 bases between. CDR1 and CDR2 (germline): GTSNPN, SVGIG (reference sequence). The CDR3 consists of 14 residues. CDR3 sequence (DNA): TGTGCCTGGAGTGTTGGGGGCCGAACTCAGCCCCAGCATTTT. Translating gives CAWSVGGRTQPQHF.

The CDR3 spells CASSPVGGTNEKLFF. In DNA, the CDR3 is TGTGCCAGCTCACCAGTGGGGGGAACTAATGAAAAACTGTTTTTT. This chain connects TRBV18 to TRBJ1-4; tentative D call: TRBD1 (5 bases). The germline V and J ends were trimmed by 2 bases and 1 base, with 8 bases remaining between them. CDR1 is KGHSH, CDR2 LQKENI, per germline. This CDR3 has 15 amino acids.

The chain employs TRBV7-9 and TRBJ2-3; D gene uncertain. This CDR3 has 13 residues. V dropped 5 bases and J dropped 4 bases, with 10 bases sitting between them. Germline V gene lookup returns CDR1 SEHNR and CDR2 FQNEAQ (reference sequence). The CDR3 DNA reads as TGTGCCAGCAGCCCGCGCAGAGCAGATACGCAGTATTTT. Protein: CASSPRRADTQYF.

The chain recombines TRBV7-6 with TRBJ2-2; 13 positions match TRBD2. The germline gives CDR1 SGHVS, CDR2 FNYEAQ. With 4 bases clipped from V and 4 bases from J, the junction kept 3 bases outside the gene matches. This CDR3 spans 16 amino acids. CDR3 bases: TGTGCCAGCAGCTCGGGGACTAGCGGGGCCACCGGGGAGCTGTTTTTT. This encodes CASSSGTSGATGELFF.

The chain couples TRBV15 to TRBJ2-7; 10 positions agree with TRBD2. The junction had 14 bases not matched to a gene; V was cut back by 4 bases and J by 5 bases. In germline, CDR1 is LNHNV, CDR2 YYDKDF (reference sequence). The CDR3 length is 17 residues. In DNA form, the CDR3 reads TGTGCCACCAGCATTGAACTAGCGGGGAACCCCGGGGACGAGCAGTACTTC. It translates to CATSIELAGNPGDEQYF.

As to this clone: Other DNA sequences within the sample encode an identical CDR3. The CDR3 coding sequence is TGTGCCAGCAGTTTGGAGGAGACCCAGTACTTC. It yields the protein CASSLEETQYF. This chain connects TRBV28 to TRBJ2-5; D remains ambiguous. Germline CDR1 is MDHEN and CDR2 is SYDVKM. Between the trimmed V and J ends, which lost 3 bases and 5 bases, there was a span of 4 bases. This CDR3 comprises 11 residues.

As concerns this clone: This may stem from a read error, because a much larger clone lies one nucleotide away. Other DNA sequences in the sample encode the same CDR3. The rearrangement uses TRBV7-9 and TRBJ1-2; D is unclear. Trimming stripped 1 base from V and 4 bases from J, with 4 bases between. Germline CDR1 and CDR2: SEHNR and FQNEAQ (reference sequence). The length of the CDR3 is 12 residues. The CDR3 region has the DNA TGTGCCAGCAGCTTAGGGGGCTATGGCTACACCTTC. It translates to CASSLGGYGYTF.